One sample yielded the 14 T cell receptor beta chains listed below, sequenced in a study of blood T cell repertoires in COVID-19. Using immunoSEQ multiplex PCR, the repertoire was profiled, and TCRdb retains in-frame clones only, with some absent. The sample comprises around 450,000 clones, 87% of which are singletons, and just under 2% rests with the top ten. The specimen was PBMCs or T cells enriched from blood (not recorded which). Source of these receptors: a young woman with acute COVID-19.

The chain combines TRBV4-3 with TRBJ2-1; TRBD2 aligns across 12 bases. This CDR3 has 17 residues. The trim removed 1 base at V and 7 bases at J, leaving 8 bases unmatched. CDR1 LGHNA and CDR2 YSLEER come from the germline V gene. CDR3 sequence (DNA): TGCGCCAGCAGCCAAGTAGTCCTAGCGGGAGGGGGGAATGAGCAGTTCTTC. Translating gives CASSQVVLAGGGNEQFF.

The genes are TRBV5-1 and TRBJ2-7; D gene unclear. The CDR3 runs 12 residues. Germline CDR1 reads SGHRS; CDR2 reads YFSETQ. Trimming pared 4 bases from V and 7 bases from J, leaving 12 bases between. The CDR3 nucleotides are TGCGCCAGCAGCGGGCTTGAGTTTGAGCAGTACTTC. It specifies CASSGLEFEQYF.

Here the CDR3 reads CARNELAKNIQYF. Here the CDR3 DNA reads TGTGCCAGGAATGAGCTAGCCAAAAACATTCAGTACTTC. This rearrangement joins TRBV7-9 to TRBJ2-4; D gene uncertain. The V end was cut by 9 bases, the J end by 0 bases, with 9 bases between. This CDR3 region has 13 residues. Germline CDR1 reads SEHNR; CDR2 reads FQNEAQ (reference sequence).

The CDR3 region has the DNA TGTGCCACCAGTCGGGACAACTCCTACGAGCAGTACTTC. This translates into CATSRDNSYEQYF. The gene calls are TRBV24-1 and TRBJ2-7, with D perhaps matching TRBD1 (6 bases). The CDR3 spans 13 residues. Trimming removed 6 bases at V and 0 bases at J, with 8 bases between. CDR1 and CDR2 (germline): KGHDR, SFDVKD.

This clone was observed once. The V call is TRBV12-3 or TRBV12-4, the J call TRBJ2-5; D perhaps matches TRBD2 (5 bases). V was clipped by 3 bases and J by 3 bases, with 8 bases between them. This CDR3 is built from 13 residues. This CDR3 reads CASSLHGEETQYF. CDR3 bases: TGTGCCAGCAGTTTGCACGGGGAAGAGACCCAGTACTTC.

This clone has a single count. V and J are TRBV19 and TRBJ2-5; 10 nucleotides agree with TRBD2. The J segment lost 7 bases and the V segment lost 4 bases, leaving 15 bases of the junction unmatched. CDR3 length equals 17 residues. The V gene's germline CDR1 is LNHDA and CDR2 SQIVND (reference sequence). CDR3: CASSNYPSSGGVGTQYF. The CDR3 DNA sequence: TGTGCCAGTAGTAACTACCCCTCTAGCGGGGGAGTGGGGACCCAGTACTTC.

CDR3 in amino acids: CATLLSGANVLTF. CDR3 DNA sequence: TGTGCCACTCTGCTATCTGGGGCCAACGTCCTGACTTTC. The chain has TRBV10-3 and TRBJ2-6; D gene ambiguous. The V and J ends lost 10 bases and 1 base respectively, with 8 bases between them. Germline V gene sequence: CDR1 ENHRY, CDR2 SYGVKD. CDR3 size: 13 residues.

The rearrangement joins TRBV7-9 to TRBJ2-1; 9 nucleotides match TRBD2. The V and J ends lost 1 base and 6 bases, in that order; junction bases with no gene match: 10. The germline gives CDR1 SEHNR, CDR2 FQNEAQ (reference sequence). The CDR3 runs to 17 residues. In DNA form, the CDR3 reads TGTGCCAGCAGCTTAGTTGGGGGGACTAGCCCCTTCAATGAGCAGTTCTTC. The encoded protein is CASSLVGGTSPFNEQFF.

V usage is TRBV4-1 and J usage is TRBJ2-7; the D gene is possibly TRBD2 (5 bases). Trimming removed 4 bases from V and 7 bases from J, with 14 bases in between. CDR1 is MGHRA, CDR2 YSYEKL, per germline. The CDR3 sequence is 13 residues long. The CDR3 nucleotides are TGCGCCAGCAGCCTTCGAACCTCGGGGGAGCAGTACTTC. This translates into CASSLRTSGEQYF.

In DNA, the CDR3 is TGTGCCAGCAGCCCGAGGGCGACCCAGTTCGAGCAGTACTTC. This codes for CASSPRATQFEQYF. The chain carries TRBV3-1 (or the pseudogene TRBV3-2) and TRBJ2-7, with D tentatively TRBD2 (5 bases). V was clipped by 4 bases and J by 6 bases, with 16 bases between them. Germline V lookup: CDR1 LGHDT, CDR2 YNNKEL (reference sequence). The CDR3 has 14 residues.

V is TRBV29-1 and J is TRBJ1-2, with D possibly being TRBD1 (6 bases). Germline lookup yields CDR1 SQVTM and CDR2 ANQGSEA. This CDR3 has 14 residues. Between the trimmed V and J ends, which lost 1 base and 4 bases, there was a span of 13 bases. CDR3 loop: CSVEGGPSLYGYTF. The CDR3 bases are TGCAGCGTTGAAGGGGGGCCGTCCCTCTATGGCTACACCTTC.

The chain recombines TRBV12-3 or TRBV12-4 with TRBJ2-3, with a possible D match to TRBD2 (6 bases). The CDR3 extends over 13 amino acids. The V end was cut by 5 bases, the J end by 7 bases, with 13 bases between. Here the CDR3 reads CASSQDGGHTQYF. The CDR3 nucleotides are TGTGCCAGCAGTCAAGACGGGGGACATACGCAGTATTTT.

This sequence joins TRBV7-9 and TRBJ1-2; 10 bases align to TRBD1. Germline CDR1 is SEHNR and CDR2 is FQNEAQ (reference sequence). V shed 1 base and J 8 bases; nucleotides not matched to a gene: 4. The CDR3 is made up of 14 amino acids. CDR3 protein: CASSLGGTGAGYTF. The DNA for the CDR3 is TGTGCCAGCAGCTTAGGGGGGACAGGGGCCGGCTACACCTTC.

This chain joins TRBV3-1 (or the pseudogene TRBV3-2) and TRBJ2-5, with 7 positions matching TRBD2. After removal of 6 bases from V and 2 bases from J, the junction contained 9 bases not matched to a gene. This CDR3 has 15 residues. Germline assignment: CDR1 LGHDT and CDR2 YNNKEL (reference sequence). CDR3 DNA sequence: TGTGCCAGCAGTAGTCTAGCGGAGCCTCAAGAGACCCAGTACTTC. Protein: CASSSLAEPQETQYF.